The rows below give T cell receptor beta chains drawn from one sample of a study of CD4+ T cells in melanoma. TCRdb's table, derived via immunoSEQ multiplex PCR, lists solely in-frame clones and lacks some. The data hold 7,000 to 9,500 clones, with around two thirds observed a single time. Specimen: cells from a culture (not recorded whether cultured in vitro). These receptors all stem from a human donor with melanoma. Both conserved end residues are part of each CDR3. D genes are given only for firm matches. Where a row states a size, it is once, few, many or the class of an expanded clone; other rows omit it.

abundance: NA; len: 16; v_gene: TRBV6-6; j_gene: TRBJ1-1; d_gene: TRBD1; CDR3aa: CASHRDSLLMNTEAFF; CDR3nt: TGTGCCAGCCATCGGGACAGCCTTTTAATGAACACTGAAGCTTTCTTT
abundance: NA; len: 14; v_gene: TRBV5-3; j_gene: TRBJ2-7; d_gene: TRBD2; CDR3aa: CAGHHLAGIYEQYF; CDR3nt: TGTGCCGGCCACCATCTAGCGGGGATCTACGAGCAGTACTTC
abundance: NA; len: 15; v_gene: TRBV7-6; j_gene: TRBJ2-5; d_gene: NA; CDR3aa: CASSLRTIQGETQYF; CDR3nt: TGTGCCAGCAGCTTAAGAACTATCCAAGGGGAGACCCAGTACTTC
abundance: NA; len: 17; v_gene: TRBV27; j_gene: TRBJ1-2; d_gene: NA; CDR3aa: CASSRDSRPPRNYGYTF; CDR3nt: TGTGCCAGCAGCCGTGACAGCCGACCACCCCGAAACTATGGCTACACCTTC
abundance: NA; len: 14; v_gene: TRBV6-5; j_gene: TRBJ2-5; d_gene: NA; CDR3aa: CASSEQGDQETQYF; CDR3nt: TGTGCCAGCAGCGAACAGGGAGACCAAGAGACCCAGTACTTC
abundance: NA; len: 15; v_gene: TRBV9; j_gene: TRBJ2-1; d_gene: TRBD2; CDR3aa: CASSPRERGGHEQFF; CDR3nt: TGTGCCAGCAGCCCCAGGGAGCGGGGGGGTCATGAGCAGTTCTTC
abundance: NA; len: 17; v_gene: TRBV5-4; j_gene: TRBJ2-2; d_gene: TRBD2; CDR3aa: CASSLLIAGFNTGELFF; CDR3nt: TGTGCCAGCAGCTTGTTAATAGCGGGGTTCAACACCGGGGAGCTGTTTTTT
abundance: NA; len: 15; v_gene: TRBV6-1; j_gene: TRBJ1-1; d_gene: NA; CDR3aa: CASSEATRPEMVGFF; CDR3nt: TGTGCCAGCAGTGAAGCAACCAGGCCCGAAATGGTTGGTTTCTTT
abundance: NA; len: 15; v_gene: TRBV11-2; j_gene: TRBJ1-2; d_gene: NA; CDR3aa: CASSLTGQGGYGYTF; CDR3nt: TGTGCCAGCAGCTTAACGGGGCAAGGGGGCTATGGCTACACCTTC
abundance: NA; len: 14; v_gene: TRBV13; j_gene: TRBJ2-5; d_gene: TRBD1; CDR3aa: CAGLRGTGEETQYF; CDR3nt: TGTGCCGGTCTCCGGGGGACAGGGGAAGAGACCCAGTACTTC
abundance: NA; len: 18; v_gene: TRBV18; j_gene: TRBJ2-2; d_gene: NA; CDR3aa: CASSPDLGLGGNTGELFF; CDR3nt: TGTGCCAGCTCACCGGACCTCGGTCTCGGGGGCAACACCGGGGAGCTGTTTTTT
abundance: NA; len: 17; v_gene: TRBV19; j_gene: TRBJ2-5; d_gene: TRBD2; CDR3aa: CASSLDLAGGPKGTQYF; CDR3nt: TGTGCCAGTAGTTTGGATTTGGCGGGGGGTCCTAAAGGGACCCAGTACTTC
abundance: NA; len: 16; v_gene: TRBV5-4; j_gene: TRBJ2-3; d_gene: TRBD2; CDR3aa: CASSLGAGVSTDTQYF; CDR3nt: TGTGCCAGCAGCCTCGGAGCGGGGGTCAGCACAGATACGCAGTATTTT
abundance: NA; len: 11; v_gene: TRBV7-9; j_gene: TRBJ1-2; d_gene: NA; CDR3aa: CASSLMTGYTF; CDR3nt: TGTGCCAGCAGCCTAATGACGGGCTACACCTTC
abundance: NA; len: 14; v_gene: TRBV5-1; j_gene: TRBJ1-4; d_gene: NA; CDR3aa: CASSLGQRDEKLFF; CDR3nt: TGCGCCAGCAGCTTGGGGCAGCGAGATGAAAAACTGTTTTTT
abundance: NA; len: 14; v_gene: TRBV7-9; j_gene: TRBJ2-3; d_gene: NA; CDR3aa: CASSTIRGPDTQYF; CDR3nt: TGTGCCAGCAGCACAATCCGGGGGCCAGATACGCAGTATTTT
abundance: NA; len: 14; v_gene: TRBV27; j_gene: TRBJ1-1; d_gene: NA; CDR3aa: CASSRDRVNTEAFF; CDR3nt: TGTGCCAGCAGTCGGGACCGAGTGAACACTGAAGCTTTCTTT
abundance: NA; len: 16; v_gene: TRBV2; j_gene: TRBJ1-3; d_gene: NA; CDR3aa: CASSEADRYSGNTIYF; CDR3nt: TGTGCCAGCAGTGAAGCGGACAGATACTCTGGAAACACCATATATTTT
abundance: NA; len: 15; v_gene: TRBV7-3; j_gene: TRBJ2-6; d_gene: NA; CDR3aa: CASSFQGSGANVLTF; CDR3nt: TGTGCCAGCAGCTTCCAGGGCTCTGGGGCCAACGTCCTGACTTTC
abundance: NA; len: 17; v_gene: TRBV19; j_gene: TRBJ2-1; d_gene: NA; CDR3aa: CASSSPTGRISYNEQFF; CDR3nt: TGTGCCAGTAGTTCCCCGACAGGGAGGATTTCCTACAATGAGCAGTTCTTC
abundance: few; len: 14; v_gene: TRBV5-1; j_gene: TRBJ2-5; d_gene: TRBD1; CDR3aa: CASSTGQQGETQYF; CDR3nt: TGCGCCAGCAGCACGGGACAGCAGGGAGAGACCCAGTACTTC
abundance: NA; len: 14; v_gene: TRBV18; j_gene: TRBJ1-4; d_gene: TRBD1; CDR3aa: CASSPGQDNEKLFF; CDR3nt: TGTGCCAGCTCACCGGGACAGGATAATGAAAAACTGTTTTTT
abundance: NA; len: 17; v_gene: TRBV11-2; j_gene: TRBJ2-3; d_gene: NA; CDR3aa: CASSSLGPITSTDTQYF; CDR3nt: TGTGCCAGCAGCTCCTTGGGGCCTATAACTAGCACAGATACGCAGTATTTT
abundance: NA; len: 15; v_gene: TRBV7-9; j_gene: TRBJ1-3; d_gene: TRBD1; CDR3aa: CASSRDRGQGNTIYF; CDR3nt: TGTGCCAGCAGCCGGGACAGGGGGCAGGGAAACACCATATATTTT
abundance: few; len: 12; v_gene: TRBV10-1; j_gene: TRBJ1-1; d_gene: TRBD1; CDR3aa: CASGETGSTAFF; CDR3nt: TGCGCCAGTGGAGAGACAGGGTCGACAGCTTTCTTT
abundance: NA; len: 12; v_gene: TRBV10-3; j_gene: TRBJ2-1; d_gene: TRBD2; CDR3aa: CANSGGDEKQFF; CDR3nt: TGTGCCAACTCGGGGGGGGACGAGAAGCAGTTCTTC
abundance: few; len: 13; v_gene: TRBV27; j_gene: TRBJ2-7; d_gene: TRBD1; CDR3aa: CASSRQGIYEQYF; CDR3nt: TGTGCCAGCTCAAGACAGGGGATCTACGAGCAGTACTTC
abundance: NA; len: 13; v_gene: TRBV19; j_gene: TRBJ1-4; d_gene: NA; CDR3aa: CASSIPGAQKLFF; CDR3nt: TGTGCCAGTAGTATCCCCGGGGCCCAAAAACTGTTTTTT
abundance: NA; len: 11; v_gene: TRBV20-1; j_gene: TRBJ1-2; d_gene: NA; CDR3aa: CSVRGGDGYTF; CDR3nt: TGCAGTGTGCGGGGAGGGGATGGCTACACCTTC
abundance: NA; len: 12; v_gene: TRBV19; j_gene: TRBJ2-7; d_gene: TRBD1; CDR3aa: CASSDRAYEQYF; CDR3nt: TGTGCCAGTTCGGACAGGGCCTACGAGCAGTACTTC
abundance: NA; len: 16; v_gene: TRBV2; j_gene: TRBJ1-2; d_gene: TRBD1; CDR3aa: CASSDGGQGRNYGYTF; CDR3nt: TGTGCCAGCAGTGATGGGGGACAGGGGAGGAACTATGGCTACACCTTC
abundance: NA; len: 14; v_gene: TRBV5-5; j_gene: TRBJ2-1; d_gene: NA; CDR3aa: CASRASGSYNEQFF; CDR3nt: TGTGCCAGCAGGGCCTCGGGATCCTACAATGAGCAGTTCTTC